This T cell receptor beta chain derives from a study of cytomegalovirus exposure and HLA in healthy donors. Regarding the study as a whole: TCR beta V- and J-gene trimming, according to a later analysis, was linked to a missense DCLRE1C variant. The study listed 150 to 200 cytomegalovirus-associated TCR beta chains.

The PCR made use of 60 Vbeta and 13 Jbeta primers. The assay was immunoSEQ multiplex PCR, and TCRdb's table has in-frame clones only and misses some. The data hold about 140,000 clones, with 70% to 85% observed a single time. With regard to this clone: Antigen unknown.

The CDR3 spans 16 residues. Germline V gene data show CDR1 as SGDLS and CDR2 as YYNGEE. Trimming removed 0 bases at V and 6 bases at J, with 18 bases between. The sequence was collected from a middle-aged woman in good health and CMV-seronegative. The chain joins TRBV9 to TRBJ1-2; D may be TRBD1 (5 bases). The sequencing input was PBMCs. The CDR3, as DNA: TGTGCCAGCAGCGTAGCTCTATGGGGGGATGGTAATGGCTACACCTTC. It yields the protein CASSVALWGDGNGYTF.